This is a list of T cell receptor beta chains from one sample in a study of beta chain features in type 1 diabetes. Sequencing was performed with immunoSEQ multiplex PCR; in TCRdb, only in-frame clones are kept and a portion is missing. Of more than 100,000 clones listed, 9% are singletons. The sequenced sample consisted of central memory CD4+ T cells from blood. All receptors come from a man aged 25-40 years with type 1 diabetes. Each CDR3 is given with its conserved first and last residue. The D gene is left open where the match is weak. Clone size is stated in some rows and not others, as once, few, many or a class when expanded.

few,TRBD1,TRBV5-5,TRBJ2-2,TGTGCCAGCAGCCCCGACCCCAGGGGGACCGGGGAGCTGTTTTTT,CASSPDPRGTGELFF
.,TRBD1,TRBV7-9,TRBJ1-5,TGTGCCAGCAGCTTCCGATCCGGGACAGGGAGCAATCAGCCCCAGCATTTT,CASSFRSGTGSNQPQHF
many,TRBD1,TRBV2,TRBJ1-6,TGTGCCAGCTCCGGACAGGGGCTCTCACCCCTCCACTTT,CASSGQGLSPLHF
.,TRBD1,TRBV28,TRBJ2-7,TGTGCCAGCGAACGACAGGGGAGCTCCTACGAGCAGTACTTC,CASERQGSSYEQYF
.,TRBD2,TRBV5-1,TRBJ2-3,TGCGCCAGCAGCCGTAGCGGGGGTTTGGATACGCAGTATTTT,CASSRSGGLDTQYF
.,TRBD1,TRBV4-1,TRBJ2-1,TGCGCCAGCAGGCAACCAGGGACAGGAAAGTACAATGAGCAGTTCTTC,CASRQPGTGKYNEQFF
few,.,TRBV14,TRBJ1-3,TGTGCCAGCAGCCAGCTGGGGGCCTATGGAAACACCATATATTTT,CASSQLGAYGNTIYF
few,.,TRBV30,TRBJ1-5,TGTGCCTGGGGACAAGTGAACCAGCCCCAGCATTTT,CAWGQVNQPQHF
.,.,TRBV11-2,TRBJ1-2,TGTGCCAGCAGCTTGGGGGGGGAGCCTGGCTACACCTTC,CASSLGGEPGYTF
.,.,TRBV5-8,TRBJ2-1,TGTGCCAGCAGCTTGAAACTTTCACAGCGGACCTCATCATACAATGAGCAGTTCTTC,CASSLKLSQRTSSYNEQFF
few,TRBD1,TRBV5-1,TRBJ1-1,TGCGCCAGCAGCACGGGACAGGCTCGGAACACTGAAGCTTTCTTT,CASSTGQARNTEAFF
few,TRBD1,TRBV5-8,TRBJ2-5,TGTGCCAGCAGCATGACTGACAGGGCGGGAGAGACCCAGTACTTC,CASSMTDRAGETQYF
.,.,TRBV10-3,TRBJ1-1,TGTGCCATCAGTACAGGGCTGACGAACACTGAAGCTTTCTTT,CAISTGLTNTEAFF
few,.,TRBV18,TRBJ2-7,TGTGCCAGCTCACTAGCGACCTCCTCCTACGAGCAGTACTTC,CASSLATSSYEQYF
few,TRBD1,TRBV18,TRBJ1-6,TGTGCCAGCTCACCCGGACAGGGAAATTCACCCCTCCACTTT,CASSPGQGNSPLHF
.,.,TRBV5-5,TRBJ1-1,TGTGCCAGCAGCTTGTCAGCGGACACTGAAGCTTTCTTT,CASSLSADTEAFF
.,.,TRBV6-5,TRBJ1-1,TGTGCCAGCAGACTTACGGGTACACTGGACACTGAAGCTTTCTTT,CASRLTGTLDTEAFF
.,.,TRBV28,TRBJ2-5,TGTGCCAGCAGTTGGAGCACCCCGGGGACCCAGTACTTC,CASSWSTPGTQYF
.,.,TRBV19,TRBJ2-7,TGTGCCAGTAGCCTCTCCCAGGGTGCGACCTACGAGCAGTACTTC,CASSLSQGATYEQYF
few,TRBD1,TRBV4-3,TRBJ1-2,TGCGCCAGCAGCCCGCGCCCAGCGGGACAGGGTCTCTATGGCTACACCTTC,CASSPRPAGQGLYGYTF